Given below is one T cell receptor (beta chain) in context. Its antigen remains unidentified. Qualities for individual bases were not recorded, and no much larger clone is one base off. The sample is drawn from a study of early T cells in non-severe SARS-CoV-2 infection (dated by TCRdb to the early 2020s). Broadly, across the study: TCR sequencing used bulk RNA from unsorted whole blood, so alpha and beta chains could not be paired. Study-wide findings and limitations: VDJdb matching was skewed toward anti-spike CD8 responses and likely underestimated virus-specific expansions, missing private and CD4 specificities.

A case-control design nested within a healthcare worker cohort in London, UK, was used, with weekly nasopharyngeal swab PCR tests and blood sampling performed. Healthcare workers were recruited between 23 and 31 March 2020, during the week of the UK lockdown, and were followed weekly for up to roughly 16 weeks. Taken from the germline V gene (reference sequence), the CDR1 and CDR2 loops are MNHEY and SMNVEV. Cut back by 10 bases and 0 bases, the V and J ends lie 12 bases apart. The CDR3, cysteine through phenylalanine, is 13 amino acids long. Only the CDR3 DNA stays, 39 bases, in frame from base 1. The method was 5' RACE. Instrument on record: NextSeq 500. Unique molecular identifiers were attached to individual cDNA molecules in the TCR library protocol so that sequencing error and PCR bias could be corrected. TCR alpha and beta chains were both sequenced, and the abundances of alpha and beta sequences in each sample were closely correlated with each other. The authors processed their data as follows. Decombinator V4 was used to annotate the V gene, J gene and CDR3 of the TCR sequences. Expanded TCRs were defined as changing significantly between any two time points under a Poisson model with p below 0.0001. TCR abundances were normalised to the total number of TCRs sequenced in each sample and reported as counts per million. TRAV1-2 paired with TRAJ12, TRAJ20 or TRAJ33 defined MAIT TCRs, while TRAV10 paired with TRAJ18 defined iNKT TCRs. VDJdb, accessed on 1 November 2021, was searched for TCRs annotated for CMV, EBV and SARS-CoV-2, and TCRs annotated for more than one antigen were excluded. The public reads were reprocessed in TCRdb via fastp at Q25 and MiXCR, keeping in-frame beta chains. Rows are unified per CDR3 protein, each entry keeping the most common DNA and genes. Here the V and J calls rest on TCRdb's processing, not on the authors' analysis. The sample table lists 45,000 to 60,000 distinct CDR3 sequences, roughly 7.7% of them with a count of one. Approximately 3.6% of the sample lies in the top ten.

The clonotype was recovered from an adult who was a healthcare worker with PCR-confirmed SARS-CoV-2 infection or an uninfected control (not recorded which). The sequence links TRBV27 to TRBJ1-1, with a weak D call of TRBD1 (6 bases match). Specimen: whole blood. The base sequence is TGTGCCAACCTGGACAGAATGAACACTGAAGCTTTCTTT. The translation is CANLDRMNTEAFF.